This section outlines one TCR beta chain sequence together with its context. For the second PCR, which ran for roughly 6 to 11 cycles, a sample-barcoded 5' primer and a J-beta primer mix were used. TCRdb redid the calling of the 5' RACE reads with MiXCR, one entry per CDR3 protein. This sample has 780,000 or so distinct CDR3 sequences, with 45% to 70% found just once. These data originate in a study of blood T cells in healthy people across ages. The CDR3 has 17 amino acids. The V gene's germline CDR1 is MNHEY and CDR2 SMNVEV (reference sequence). The chain employs TRBV27 and TRBJ2-5, with 15 bases identical to TRBD2. The J call is doubtful: the DNA matches TRBJ2-7 better. The sequenced material came from blood. The source of this sequence is a man aged 40-49 years in good health. CDR3 in DNA: TGTGCCAGCAGTTTAAACGGACTAGCGGGAGGGCCCTCCGAGCAGTACTTC. Translating gives CASSLNGLAGGPSEQYF.